What follows are 23 T cell receptor beta chains derived from one specimen sequenced in a study of blood T cells in healthy people across ages. Together with a sample-barcoded 5' primer, a J-beta primer mix was included in a second PCR lasting roughly 6 to 12 cycles. TCRdb recomputed calls from the 5' RACE reads with MiXCR, one row per CDR3 protein. The table lists around 1.7 million distinct CDR3 sequences, 28% of them singletons. The source material was blood. The receptors originated from a woman in her thirties in good health.

This sequence joins TRBV7-9 and TRBJ2-7, with D perhaps given as TRBD1 or TRBD2 (5 bases each). Germline V gives CDR1 SEHNR, CDR2 FQNEAQ (reference sequence). The CDR3 sequence is 15 residues long. Between the trimmed V and J ends, which lost 5 bases and 2 bases, there was a span of 16 bases. CDR3 coding DNA: TGTGCCAGCAGCCCAGCGAGGGACGGAACCTACGAGCAGTACTTC. Its protein is CASSPARDGTYEQYF.

The chain carries TRBV7-2 and TRBJ2-1, with TRBD2 matching over 8 bases. Trimming at V came to 2 bases and at J to 0 bases, leaving 3 bases not matched to a gene. CDR1 and CDR2 (germline): SGHTA, FQGNSA. The CDR3 loop spans 16 amino acids. CDR3 DNA: TGTGCCAGCAGCTTAACTAGCGGCCTCTCCTACAATGAGCAGTTCTTC. Its translation is CASSLTSGLSYNEQFF.

The table lists this clonotype with many counts. The gene calls are TRBV28 and TRBJ2-5, with D perhaps TRBD1 or TRBD2 (5 bases each). The CDR3 has 13 residues. Germline loops: CDR1 MDHEN, CDR2 SYDVKM. V lost 3 bases and J lost 5, with 10 bases in between. CDR3 coding DNA: TGTGCCAGCAGTTTCCGGGGCCCGGAGACCCAGTACTTC. It yields the protein CASSFRGPETQYF.

Worth noting for this clonotype: A read error may produce the germline difference seen at one junction end. This chain uses TRBV28 with TRBJ1-1; tentatively, D is TRBD1 (6 bases). The CDR3 totals 14 residues. CDR1 MDHEN and CDR2 SYDVKM come from the germline V gene. The chain's CDR3 is CASNMGGQNTEAFF. Written as DNA, the CDR3 is TGTGCCAGCAACATGGGGGGGCAGAACACTGAGGCTTTCTTT.

This clonotype occurred many times. V gene TRBV20-1 combines with J gene TRBJ2-7; 9 bases are a match to TRBD2. The ends lost 6 bases at V and 0 bases at J; junction bases unmatched: 9. This CDR3 contains 15 residues. Germline assignment: CDR1 DFQATT and CDR2 SNEGSKA (reference sequence). This chain's CDR3 is CSAPVSGSFSYEQYF. For the CDR3, the DNA is TGCAGTGCCCCAGTTAGCGGGAGTTTCTCCTACGAGCAGTACTTC.

This clonotype was seen more than once but under ten times. The CDR3, as DNA: TGTGCCAGCAGCGTCGTCGGACAAAGCACAGATACGCAGTATTTT. This codes for CASSVVGQSTDTQYF. The J gene is TRBJ2-3, the V gene TRBV9; a possible D gene is TRBD1 (5 bases). The CDR3 sequence is 15 residues long. V lost 2 bases to trimming and J lost 0 bases, with 10 bases between them. Germline loops: CDR1 SGDLS, CDR2 YYNGEE.

On this clonotype: Sequence at one end of the junction differs from germline and may be a read error. The chain has TRBV7-2 and TRBJ1-2; possible D gene TRBD1, 6 bases. CDR3 length: 12 amino acids. The germline V gene encodes CDR1 SGHTA and CDR2 FQGNSA. CDR3 residues: CASTRGEYGCTF. DNA of the CDR3: TGTGCCAGCACCAGGGGTGAATATGGCTGCACCTTC.

This sequence joins TRBV20-1 and TRBJ2-1; 8 nucleotides line up with TRBD2. The CDR3 length is 16 residues. J was trimmed by 0 bases and V by 5 bases; bases with no gene match: 9. CDR1 and CDR2 (germline): DFQATT, SNEGSKA (reference sequence). CDR3 nucleotide sequence: TGCAGTGCTTTATTGACGGGAGGGGGCTCCTACAATGAGCAGTTCTTC. It encodes CSALLTGGGSYNEQFF.

In regard to this clonotype: A much larger clone differs by one base, so this may be a read error. This sequence joins TRBV29-1 and TRBJ2-7; D might be TRBD1 (6 bases). Germline V gives CDR1 SQVTM, CDR2 ANQGSEA. There are 16 residues in the CDR3. CDR3 residues: CSVESQGISQPYERYF. Here the CDR3 DNA reads TGCAGCGTTGAAAGCCAGGGGATCAGTCAACCCTACGAGCGGTACTTC.

This clonotype was recorded many times. CDR3 residues: CAISESKGDWEYEQYF. The CDR3 nucleotides read TGTGCCATCAGTGAGTCGAAGGGGGATTGGGAGTACGAGCAGTACTTC. The V call is TRBV10-3, the J call TRBJ2-7, with a weak D call TRBD1 (6 bases). V was trimmed by 0 bases and J by 4 bases, leaving 16 bases between them. CDR1 and CDR2 (germline): ENHRY, SYGVKD. This CDR3 spans 16 amino acids.

The rearrangement uses TRBV6-2 or TRBV6-3 and TRBJ2-2; D ambiguous. The CDR3 covers 14 residues. Germline-derived CDR1 and CDR2 are MNHEY and SVGEGT. With 3 bases removed from V and 4 bases from J, the gap between germline ends came to 9 bases. The CDR3, as DNA: TGTGCCAGCAGTTATCTCGGCCCCACCGGGGAGCTGTTTTTT. This translates into CASSYLGPTGELFF.

This chain joins TRBV5-1 and TRBJ2-1, with 7 bases matching TRBD2. CDR3 length equals 15 residues. The germline V gene encodes CDR1 SGHRS and CDR2 YFSETQ. Trimming cost V 4 bases and J 8 bases; bases outside gene matches: 12. The CDR3 protein is CASSGGGEGPDEQFF. The CDR3 DNA follows: TGCGCCAGCAGCGGTGGCGGGGAGGGCCCCGATGAGCAGTTCTTC.

This clonotype was picked up one time. This could be a read error, since a much larger clone is one nucleotide away. The chain couples TRBV5-6 to TRBJ2-5; 7 bases align to TRBD2. V lost 4 bases, J lost 8 bases, and 14 bases stayed unmatched. Germline V gene data show CDR1 as SGHDT and CDR2 as YYEEEE. The CDR3 spans 15 residues. The CDR3 DNA is TGTGCCAGCAGCCTCCGGGCCATGGGAGGGGACACCCAGTACTTC. The encoded protein is CASSLRAMGGDTQYF.

This clonotype was observed a few times. The rearrangement joins TRBV20-1 to TRBJ2-1, with D uncertain. The V gene's germline CDR1 is DFQATT and CDR2 SNEGSKA (reference sequence). Trimming stripped 4 bases from V and 2 bases from J, with 15 bases between. This CDR3 region has 15 residues. This chain's CDR3 is CSAIIGADAYNEQFF. Written as DNA, the CDR3 is TGCAGTGCTATTATTGGAGCAGACGCCTACAATGAGCAGTTCTTC.

This chain joins TRBV6-5 and TRBJ2-4; 7 nucleotides agree with TRBD2. From germline, CDR1 is MNHEY and CDR2 SVGAGI. After removal of 4 bases from V and 0 bases from J, the junction contained 18 bases not matched to a gene. CDR3 length: 20 residues. The CDR3 region is CASSSLVASGAAIAKNIQYF. The CDR3 nucleotides read TGTGCCAGCAGTTCTCTGGTAGCTAGCGGAGCGGCCATAGCCAAAAACATTCAGTACTTC.

This clonotype was counted a single time. This is likely a read error, given that the CDR3 carries no conserved phenylalanine or tryptophan at its end. The chain joins TRBV6-6 to TRBJ1-5; TRBD1 might be the D (5 bases). Germline loops: CDR1 MNHNY, CDR2 SVGAGI (reference sequence). Trimming took off 4 bases at V and 5 bases at J, with 12 bases between the two ends. The CDR3 has 14 amino acids. For the CDR3, the DNA is TGTGCCAGCAGTTCGACAGTTAACGATCAGCCCCAGCATCTT. Amino acid sequence: CASSSTVNDQPQHL.

The chain is built from TRBV27 and TRBJ1-2; 8 bases match TRBD1. The germline V gene encodes CDR1 MNHEY and CDR2 SMNVEV (reference sequence). V shed 7 bases, J shed 13 bases, and the junction held 11 bases outside the gene matches. The CDR3 is 12 amino acids. CDR3 coding DNA: TGTGCCAGCACCAGGACAGGGCCCTTCGCCACCTTC. Encoded protein: CASTRTGPFATF.

For the CDR3, the DNA is TGTGCCAGCAGGGGGAAAGGGCGGGGGAACATTCAGTACTTC. Amino acid sequence: CASRGKGRGNIQYF. This chain connects TRBV25-1 to TRBJ2-4; 7 nucleotides agree with TRBD2. The CDR3 is 14 amino acids. V was pared by 6 bases and J by 7 bases, with 9 bases of the junction left unmatched. CDR1 and CDR2 (germline): MGHDK, SYGVNS.

This clonotype was seen a few times. The chain has TRBV7-9 and TRBJ2-7; no clear D. V was clipped by 4 bases and J by 3 bases, with 7 bases between them. CDR3 size: 12 residues. The germline gives CDR1 SEHNR, CDR2 FQNEAQ (reference sequence). DNA of the CDR3: TGTGCCAGCAGCTATCACGGCTACGAGCAGTACTTC. Protein sequence: CASSYHGYEQYF.

The CDR3 DNA is TGCAGTGCTAGAGAGACAGGCGCTTATGGCTACACCTTC. This sequence encodes CSARETGAYGYTF. The chain carries TRBV20-1 and TRBJ1-2; maybe TRBD1 (6 bases). The CDR3 sequence is 13 residues long. Germline V CDR1 and CDR2: DFQATT, SNEGSKA (reference sequence). The ends were cut back, 0 bases at V and 5 bases at J, with 10 bases in the middle.

The CDR3: CASSFTGGPNYGYTF. CDR3 coding DNA: TGTGCCAGCAGCTTTACAGGGGGCCCCAACTATGGCTACACCTTC. This chain joins TRBV11-2 and TRBJ1-2; 9 bases are shared with TRBD1. V trimming: 3 bases; J trimming: 2 bases; junction bases outside the gene matches: 4. This CDR3 has 15 residues. Germline V CDR1 and CDR2: SGHAT, FQNNGV.

This clonotype showed up many times. V gene TRBV20-1 combines with J gene TRBJ1-2; tentative D call: TRBD1 (5 bases). V lost 0 bases to trimming and J lost 4 bases, with 15 bases between them. This CDR3 spans 15 amino acids. The germline CDR1 and CDR2 sequences are DFQATT and SNEGSKA (reference sequence). The CDR3 protein is CSARDPAGRFYGYTF. The CDR3 coding sequence is TGCAGTGCTAGAGATCCGGCAGGGCGATTCTATGGCTACACCTTC.

This clonotype appeared once. The chain joins TRBV2 to TRBJ2-3, with D perhaps TRBD1 (5 bases). This CDR3 is 14 amino acids long. Germline V gives CDR1 SNHLY, CDR2 FYNNEI. V was pared by 7 bases and J by 5 bases, with 16 bases between. The CDR3 is CASIPEDNRDTQYF. The CDR3 DNA sequence: TGTGCCAGCATCCCAGAGGACAACAGAGATACGCAGTATTTT.